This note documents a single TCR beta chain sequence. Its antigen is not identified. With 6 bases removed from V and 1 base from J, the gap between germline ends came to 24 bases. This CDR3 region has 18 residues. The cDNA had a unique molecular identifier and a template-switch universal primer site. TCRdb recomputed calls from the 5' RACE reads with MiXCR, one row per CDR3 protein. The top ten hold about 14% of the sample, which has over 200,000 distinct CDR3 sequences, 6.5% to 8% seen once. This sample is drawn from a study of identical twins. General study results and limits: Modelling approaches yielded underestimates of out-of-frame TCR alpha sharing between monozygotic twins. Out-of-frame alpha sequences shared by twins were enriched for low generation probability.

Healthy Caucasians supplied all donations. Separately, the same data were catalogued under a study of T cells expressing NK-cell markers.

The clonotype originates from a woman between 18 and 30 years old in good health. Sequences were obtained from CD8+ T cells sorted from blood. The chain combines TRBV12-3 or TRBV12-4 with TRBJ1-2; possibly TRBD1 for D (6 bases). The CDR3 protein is CASSYSNAGGAINYGYTF. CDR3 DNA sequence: TGTGCCAGCAGCTACAGTAATGCGGGGGGGGCAATTAACTATGGCTACACCTTC.